The clone carrying this T cell receptor beta chain was counted many times. Its antigen is not identified. Each 10 ml fresh peripheral blood draw supplied the PBMCs. This CDR3 is 14 amino acids long. CDR1 is LNHDA, CDR2 SQIVND, per germline (reference sequence). V lost 8 bases to trimming and J lost 4 bases; unmatched junction nucleotides: 9. These data originate in a study of T cells in Graves' hyperthyroidism and ophthalmopathy. From RNA transcripts, TCR beta CDR3 regions were amplified. With the HTBI primer set, the TCR CDR3 went through a first round of RT-PCR. TCRdb independently ran MiXCR on the multiplex PCR reads; one entry per CDR3 protein. The sample includes some 600,000 distinct CDR3 sequences, approximately 15% of them seen just once. Study results and caveats: Most clonotypes that expanded in the thyroid above 0.001 also showed up in blood.

The rearrangement links TRBV19 to TRBJ2-3; the match to TRBD1 covers 7 bases. Source material: blood. The TCR comes from a young woman with Graves' hyperthyroidism that later progressed to Graves' ophthalmopathy. CDR3 protein: CASSQQGTADTQYF. CDR3 DNA: TGTGCCAGTTCTCAACAGGGGACCGCAGATACGCAGTATTTT.